Each of the 13 T cell receptor beta chains below was sequenced from the same sample in a study of cytomegalovirus exposure and HLA in healthy donors. The PCR used 60 Vbeta and 13 Jbeta primers. Assay: immunoSEQ multiplex PCR; the TCRdb copy retains only in-frame clones and omits some. This sample yields around 71,000 clones, of which approximately 70% are seen a single time; approximately 14% belongs to the top ten. The sequencing sample was made of PBMCs. These receptors originate from a male donor in good health and CMV-seropositive.

This clone was recorded a few times. This rearrangement joins TRBV9 to TRBJ2-7; 7 bases match TRBD2. The ends lost 0 bases at V and 5 bases at J; junction bases unmatched: 11. From germline, CDR1 is SGDLS and CDR2 YYNGEE. The CDR3 totals 16 residues. CDR3 DNA sequence: TGTGCCAGCAGCGTAGCCCCCTCGGGGGGTTTCAACGAGCAGTACTTC. Translation gives CASSVAPSGGFNEQYF.

The rearrangement links TRBV11-2 to TRBJ2-1; 8 bases agree with TRBD2. Germline CDR1 SGHAT, CDR2 FQNNGV. The V segment lost 7 bases and the J segment 2 bases; nucleotides outside the gene matches: 4. This CDR3 comprises 14 residues. For the CDR3, the DNA is TGTGCCAGCACGCGGGGGGCCGCCTACAATGAGCAGTTCTTC. The encoded protein is CASTRGAAYNEQFF.

The chain employs TRBV5-1 and TRBJ2-5, with 11 bases lining up with TRBD2. CDR3 size: 16 residues. The V and J ends lost 0 bases and 5 bases, in that order; junction bases with no gene match: 6. The V gene's germline CDR1 is SGHRS and CDR2 YFSETQ. DNA of the CDR3: TGCGCCAGCAGCTTGGGACTAGCGGGGTTAAGGGAGACCCAGTACTTC. Residues: CASSLGLAGLRETQYF.

The table lists this clone with a count of one. The chain carries TRBV7-3 and TRBJ2-2; a possible D gene is TRBD2 (5 bases). The CDR3 consists of 17 residues. Germline V gene sequence: CDR1 SGHTA, CDR2 FQGTGA. With 0 bases removed from V and 4 bases from J, the gap between germline ends came to 15 bases. CDR3 DNA sequence: TGTGCCAGCAGCTTAACTAACTATCAGCGGTTCACCGGGGAGCTGTTTTTT. It is translated as CASSLTNYQRFTGELFF.

The rearrangement links TRBV5-1 to TRBJ1-1, with D perhaps matching TRBD1 (5 bases). CDR1 SGHRS and CDR2 YFSETQ come from the germline V gene. The V and J ends lost 5 bases and 1 base respectively, with 9 bases between them. This CDR3 is 13 amino acids long. CDR3 in DNA: TGCGCCAGCAGTTTCCAGGGGAACACTGAAGCTTTCTTT. Its protein is CASSFQGNTEAFF.

This clone has more than one count but fewer than ten. The chain is built from TRBV19 and TRBJ1-5; D not certain. V was clipped by 5 bases and J by 3 bases, with 11 bases between them. Germline V CDR1 and CDR2: LNHDA, SQIVND (reference sequence). The CDR3 has 14 amino acids. In nucleotides, the CDR3 is TGTGCCAGTAGTCGGCAGGTGTCCAATCAGCCCCAGCATTTT. Amino acid sequence: CASSRQVSNQPQHF.

The V and J genes are TRBV11-2 and TRBJ1-1; D is uncertain. This CDR3 has 14 residues. Germline CDR1 reads SGHAT; CDR2 reads FQNNGV. V lost 1 base to trimming and J lost 1 base, with 7 bases between them. The CDR3 DNA follows: TGTGCCAGCAGCTTAGCCCACTCGAACACTGAAGCTTTCTTT. Protein: CASSLAHSNTEAFF.

This clone was found a few times. The sample carries other DNA sequences with the same CDR3. The J gene is TRBJ1-1, the V gene TRBV4-3; D is unresolved. Germline lookup yields CDR1 LGHNA and CDR2 YSLEER. There are 15 residues in the CDR3. With 2 bases removed from V and 3 bases from J, the gap between germline ends came to 13 bases. CDR3 in amino acids: CASSQFSMGDTEAFF. As DNA, the CDR3 is TGCGCCAGCAGCCAATTTTCCATGGGCGACACTGAAGCTTTCTTT.

This rearrangement joins TRBV7-6 to TRBJ2-3; TRBD2 is a possible D gene (5 bases). The CDR3 sequence is 13 residues long. The germline V and J ends were trimmed by 5 bases and 6 bases, with 12 bases remaining between them. The germline CDR1 and CDR2 sequences are SGHVS and FNYEAQ. The CDR3 nucleotides read TGTGCCAGCAGCAAAACTAGGAGGGATACGCAGTATTTT. Translated: CASSKTRRDTQYF. The whole variable domain, remainder taken from reference TRBV7-6 and TRBJ2-3, is GAGVSQSPRYKVTKRGQDVALRCDPISGHVSLYWYRQALGQGPEFLTYFNYEAQQDKSGLPNDRFSAERPEGSISTLTIQRTEQRDSAMYRCASSKTRRDTQYFGPGTRLTVL.

This sequence joins TRBV5-1 and TRBJ2-5; no clear D. Germline assignment: CDR1 SGHRS and CDR2 YFSETQ. The CDR3 has 13 residues. V lost 2 bases to trimming and J lost 5 bases, with 10 bases between them. Here the CDR3 reads CASSFGFMETQYF. CDR3 bases: TGCGCCAGCAGCTTTGGCTTTATGGAGACCCAGTACTTC.

The V gene is TRBV5-4, the J gene TRBJ1-4; D remains ambiguous. Trimming shortened V by 0 bases and J by 5 bases, and 8 bases separated the two germline ends. This CDR3 is built from 14 residues. Germline-derived CDR1 and CDR2 are SGHNT and YYREEE (reference sequence). The CDR3 reads CASSLASGNEKLFF. The CDR3 DNA reads as TGTGCCAGCAGCTTGGCCTCCGGGAATGAAAAACTGTTTTTT.

The chain employs TRBV9 and TRBJ1-2; 9 nucleotides agree with TRBD1. The CDR3 is 14 amino acids. V trimming: 3 bases; J trimming: 1 base; junction bases outside the gene matches: 1. Germline CDR1 and CDR2: SGDLS and YYNGEE. CDR3 in DNA: TGTGCCAGCAGCGGGGACAGGGATAACTATGGCTACACCTTC. Protein product: CASSGDRDNYGYTF.

The count of this clone is one. V is TRBV10-3 and J is TRBJ1-5; no definite D call. V shed 7 bases and J shed 0 bases, with 7 bases lying between them. CDR3 length: 13 residues. Germline CDR1 reads ENHRY; CDR2 reads SYGVKD. CDR3 nucleotides: TGTGCCATCAAAGGCGGTAGCAATCAGCCCCAGCATTTT. It is translated as CAIKGGSNQPQHF.